This is a list of T cell receptor beta chains from one sample in a study of blood T cell repertoires in COVID-19. Method: immunoSEQ multiplex PCR; TCRdb's copy keeps in-frame clones and lacks some. Among 240,000 or so clones listed, approximately 90% were seen once. Sequenced sample: PBMCs or T cells enriched from blood (not recorded which). The receptors come from a man aged 45-65 years who had been exposed to COVID-19. Each CDR3 is given with its conserved first and last residue. Fields, in order: clone size, J gene, D gene, V gene, CDR3 DNA, CDR3 protein. A D gene is named only where the DNA matches it firmly. Clone size is shown for a subset of rows, as once, few, many or a class of expanded clone.

>.|TRBJ2-1|TRBD2|TRBV27
TGTGCCAGCAGTTTGCTCTTGTCTAGCGGGGCTGGGAATGAGCAGTTCTTC
CASSLLLSSGAGNEQFF
>.|TRBJ1-4|.|TRBV15
TGTGCCACCAGCAGAGATCGTGACAGTAATGAAAAACTGTTTTTT
CATSRDRDSNEKLFF
>few|TRBJ1-6|.|TRBV4-2
TGTGCCAGCAGCCAGAAGACAGAGGCCTATAATTCACCCCTCCACTTT
CASSQKTEAYNSPLHF
>.|TRBJ1-2|.|TRBV2
TGTGCCAGCAGTGAAGCCGTCAGGGGCGGCTATGGCTACACCTTC
CASSEAVRGGYGYTF
>once|TRBJ1-2|.|TRBV28
TGTGCCAGCAGTTCTGTTCCAGGGTTCATAAGTGGCTACACCTTC
CASSSVPGFISGYTF
>.|TRBJ1-1|TRBD1|TRBV28
TGTGCCAGTGGACAGGTGAACACTGAAGCTTTCTTT
CASGQVNTEAFF
>.|TRBJ1-5|TRBD1|TRBV5-1
TGCGCCAGCAGCGTGGGCGTTCAGGGGGCAGGACAGCCCCAGCATTTT
CASSVGVQGAGQPQHF
>.|TRBJ1-2|.|TRBV6-5
TGTGCCAGCAGGAAACAGGGTTTCTATGGCTACACCTTC
CASRKQGFYGYTF
>.|TRBJ2-7|TRBD2|TRBV6-5
TGTGCCAGCAGTTATGATCGATCCCTAGCGGCCTACGAGCAGTACTTC
CASSYDRSLAAYEQYF
>.|TRBJ2-5|TRBD2|TRBV5-4
TGTGCCAGCAGCCCGGGAGGGATACGGGAGACCCAGTACTTC
CASSPGGIRETQYF
>.|TRBJ2-2|TRBD1|TRBV12-3/TRBV12-4
TGTGCCAGCAGACGGACAGGGCCCGGGGAGCTGTTTTTT
CASRRTGPGELFF
>.|TRBJ1-2|.|TRBV5-1
TGCGCCAGCAGCTTGCAAGGGACTCATGGCTACACCTTC
CASSLQGTHGYTF
>.|TRBJ1-2|TRBD1|TRBV12-3/TRBV12-4
TGTGCCAGCAGCTTACAGGGGGCTTTGGGCTACACCTTC
CASSLQGALGYTF
>.|TRBJ1-4|TRBD1|TRBV5-4
TGTGCCAGCAGCCCACGCTCGGGACAGGGAGGCGAAAAACTGTTTTTT
CASSPRSGQGGEKLFF
>.|TRBJ1-5|.|TRBV4-1
TGCGCCAGCAGCCAAACCCCGGGAACAGACAATCAGCCCCAGCATTTT
CASSQTPGTDNQPQHF
>.|TRBJ1-2|TRBD1|TRBV5-1
TGCGCCAGCAGCTGGGACAGGGCCGGAGGCTACACCTTC
CASSWDRAGGYTF
>.|TRBJ1-5|TRBD1|TRBV28
TGTGCCAGTCCCCCGGGACAGGGGGCCAAATCCTTCAATCAGCCCCAGCATTTT
CASPPGQGAKSFNQPQHF
>.|TRBJ2-2|TRBD2|TRBV7-2
TGTGCCAGCAGCTTAGCCCTAGCGGGAGGAACCGGGGAGCTGTTTTTT
CASSLALAGGTGELFF
>.|TRBJ2-5|TRBD2|TRBV2
TGTGCCAGCAGGAGGGGGACTAGCGGTGGGGAGACCCAGTACTTC
CASRRGTSGGETQYF
>.|TRBJ1-5|.|TRBV9
TGTGCCAGCAGCGTAGGAGTTTATAGCAATCAGCCCCAGCATTTT
CASSVGVYSNQPQHF
>.|TRBJ1-2|TRBD1|TRBV9
TGTGCCAGCAGCGCCGGGACAGGGGGACCCTATGGCTACACCTTC
CASSAGTGGPYGYTF
>.|TRBJ1-4|.|TRBV20-1
TGCAGTGCTAGTAACAGGGCAGGCTCCGTGTTTTTT
CSASNRAGSVFF
>.|TRBJ2-1|TRBD2|TRBV25-1
TGTGCCAGCAGCTATACGACGACTAGCGCCGCCAATGAGCAGTTCTTC
CASSYTTTSAANEQFF
>.|TRBJ1-3|TRBD1|TRBV5-1
TGCGCCAGCAGCTTAGGACAGGGAGAGTCTGGAAACACCATATATTTT
CASSLGQGESGNTIYF
>.|TRBJ2-5|.|TRBV5-1
TGCGCCAGCAGCTTGAGGTCGGGGTCAGAGACCCAGTACTTC
CASSLRSGSETQYF
>.|TRBJ2-2|TRBD2|TRBV7-2
TGTGCCAGCAGCTCGGCGGGGGGGCTCCGCACCGGGGAGCTGTTTTTT
CASSSAGGLRTGELFF
>.|TRBJ1-3|.|TRBV3-1/TRBV3-2
TGTGCCAGCAGATTAACAGGGTCTGGAAACACCATATATTTT
CASRLTGSGNTIYF
>.|TRBJ2-1|.|TRBV5-1
TGCGCCAGCAGCTTACTAGCAGAGCCCTACAATGAGCAGTTCTTC
CASSLLAEPYNEQFF
>.|TRBJ1-1|.|TRBV21-1
TGTGCCAGCAGCAAAGGGGGCAGGGAAGGAAGGAACACTGAAGCTTTCTTT
CASSKGGREGRNTEAFF
>.|TRBJ1-1|.|TRBV12-3/TRBV12-4
TGTGCCAGCAGTTTACATCACACTGAAGCTTTCTTT
CASSLHHTEAFF
>.|TRBJ2-7|TRBD2|TRBV13
TGTGCCAGCAGCCCGAGAGGGTGGGGGACTAGCGGGGCCTACGAGCAGTACTTC
CASSPRGWGTSGAYEQYF
>.|TRBJ1-2|TRBD1|TRBV29-1
TGCAGCGCTTGGGACAGAGGCTATGGCTACACCTTC
CSAWDRGYGYTF
>once|TRBJ1-6|TRBD1|TRBV30
TGTGCCTGGGGACAGGGTTACTCACCCCTCCACTTT
CAWGQGYSPLHF
>.|TRBJ1-2|.|TRBV7-9
TGTGCCAGCAGCTTAGTAGGTTCAGGGGTAGAAGGCTACACCTTC
CASSLVGSGVEGYTF
>few|TRBJ2-2|.|TRBV19
TGTGCCAGTAGTAGAACGGGTGTTGGGGCAGGGAAGGTAGCCGGGGAGCTGTTTTTT
CASSRTGVGAGKVAGELFF
>.|TRBJ2-1|TRBD2|TRBV11-3
TGTGCCAGCAGCTTACGGGCGGGAGAGTTAAATGAGCAGTTCTTC
CASSLRAGELNEQFF
>.|TRBJ1-5|TRBD1|TRBV2
TGTGCCAGCGATACAGGGGCTGATTCTCAGCCCCAGCATTTT
CASDTGADSQPQHF